The 15 T cell receptor beta chains listed next were all sequenced from one sample in a study of blood T cell repertoires in COVID-19. The method was immunoSEQ multiplex PCR; TCRdb's version includes in-frame clones alone and lacks a portion of them. The table shows some 150,000 clones, with 85% to 90% occurring only once. Material: peripheral blood. The receptors come from a young man with active or convalescent COVID-19.

About this clone: Additional DNA sequences in this sample encode the identical CDR3. This chain connects TRBV3-1 (or the pseudogene TRBV3-2) to TRBJ1-2, with D maybe TRBD1 (6 bases). The CDR3 is 12 amino acids. V was pared by 4 bases and J by 6 bases, with 9 bases between. Germline CDR1 LGHDT, CDR2 YNNKEL (reference sequence). The CDR3 protein is CASSPNRDGYTF. CDR3 DNA sequence: TGTGCCAGCAGCCCGAACAGGGATGGCTACACCTTC.

The chain carries TRBV11-2 and TRBJ1-1; a possible D gene is TRBD1 (5 bases). Trimming stripped 5 bases from V and 13 bases from J, with 17 bases between. This CDR3 region has 12 residues. Germline V gene sequence: CDR1 SGHAT, CDR2 FQNNGV. CDR3 protein: CASSIYSGGGFF. The CDR3 DNA follows: TGTGCCAGCAGCATTTACTCCGGGGGAGGTTTCTTT.

The genes are TRBV7-3 and TRBJ2-2; 12 positions agree with TRBD1. In germline, CDR1 is SGHTA, CDR2 FQGTGA. V dropped 6 bases and J dropped 5; count of bases not matched to a gene: 7. This CDR3 region has 16 residues. CDR3 nucleotide sequence: TGTGCCAGCAGGAGGGGGACAGGGGGCCGTACCGGGGAGCTGTTTTTT. This codes for CASRRGTGGRTGELFF.

The table lists this clone with a few counts. This chain uses TRBV20-1 with TRBJ1-2; 7 bases agree with TRBD1. The CDR3 has 15 residues. In germline, CDR1 is DFQATT, CDR2 SNEGSKA (reference sequence). J gave up 4 bases and V 3 bases, and 11 bases lay outside the gene matches. For the CDR3, the DNA is TGCAGTGCTAGTAGCCGGGACAGCCTTTCCTATGGCTACACCTTC. This translates into CSASSRDSLSYGYTF.

This chain uses TRBV2 with TRBJ1-2; the match to TRBD1 covers 7 bases. CDR1 and CDR2 (germline): SNHLY, FYNNEI. The J segment lost 3 bases and the V segment lost 4 bases, leaving 11 bases of the junction unmatched. The CDR3 has 16 residues. The CDR3: CASSATRTGVHYGYTF. CDR3 bases: TGTGCCAGCAGTGCCACCCGAACAGGGGTACACTATGGCTACACCTTC.

The chain recombines TRBV18 with TRBJ1-1; perhaps TRBD1 as D (5 bases). This CDR3 contains 14 residues. Trimming took 2 bases from V and 0 from J, leaving 7 bases between them. From germline, CDR1 is KGHSH and CDR2 LQKENI. The CDR3 nucleotides read TGTGCCAGCTCACCAACAGGATTGAACACTGAAGCTTTCTTT. Encoded protein: CASSPTGLNTEAFF.

The V gene is TRBV6-5, the J gene TRBJ1-1, with TRBD1 matching 8 bases. With 4 bases clipped from V and 10 bases from J, the junction kept 5 bases outside the gene matches. Germline V gene sequence: CDR1 MNHEY, CDR2 SVGAGI. This CDR3 spans 12 amino acids. In nucleotides, the CDR3 is TGTGCCAGCAGTTCAACGGACAGGGCAGCTTTCTTT. It specifies CASSSTDRAAFF.

V gene TRBV2 combines with J gene TRBJ1-2, with D hard to call. Germline lookup yields CDR1 SNHLY and CDR2 FYNNEI. V lost 5 bases and J lost 6, with 13 bases in between. This CDR3 has 13 amino acids. CDR3 loop: CASSLAAADGYTF. The CDR3 DNA reads TGTGCCAGCAGTCTTGCGGCCGCGGATGGCTACACCTTC.

The chain carries TRBV27 and TRBJ2-2, with 7 positions matching TRBD2. The CDR3 extends over 16 amino acids. CDR1 and CDR2 (germline): MNHEY, SMNVEV (reference sequence). J was trimmed by 7 bases and V by 6 bases; bases with no gene match: 14. CDR3 protein: CASRPMEGGPGGELFF. The CDR3 DNA is TGTGCCAGCAGGCCGATGGAGGGAGGGCCTGGCGGGGAGCTGTTTTTT.

The V call is TRBV18, the J call TRBJ2-7; D possibly corresponds to TRBD2 (5 bases). The germline V gene has CDR1 KGHSH and CDR2 LQKENI. V lost 2 bases and J lost 4, with 18 bases in between. This CDR3 has 16 residues. The CDR3 DNA reads TGTGCCAGCTCACCAGGCGGAGCGTCGGGGAGTTACGAGCAGTACGTC. This encodes CASSPGGASGSYEQYV.

The chain carries TRBV11-2 and TRBJ1-4, with D hard to call. The CDR3 loop spans 14 amino acids. The V gene lost 6 bases and the J gene lost 0 bases, with 8 bases spanning the gap. Germline-derived CDR1 and CDR2 are SGHAT and FQNNGV. The CDR3 bases are TGTGCCAGCAGAAACAGCCCAACTAATGAAAAACTGTTTTTT. This translates into CASRNSPTNEKLFF. The variable domain in full, with the rest retrieved from reference TRBV11-2 and TRBJ1-4, is EAGVAQSPRYKIIEKRQSVAFWCNPISGHATLYWYQQILGQGPKLLIQFQNNGVVDDSQLPKDRFSAERLKGVDSTLKIQPAKLEDSAVYLCASRNSPTNEKLFFGSGTQLSVL.

This clone showed up just once. This chain joins TRBV28 and TRBJ2-7; 10 nucleotides agree with TRBD2. The germline V gene has CDR1 MDHEN and CDR2 SYDVKM. J was trimmed by 2 bases and V by 8 bases; bases with no gene match: 3. The CDR3 has 13 amino acids. This CDR3 reads CASLAGGTYEQYF. In nucleotides, the CDR3 is TGTGCCAGCTTAGCGGGAGGTACCTACGAGCAGTACTTC.

The chain couples TRBV5-1 to TRBJ2-3; no firm D call. The V gene lost 0 bases and the J gene lost 0 bases, with 11 bases spanning the gap. The CDR3 extends over 16 amino acids. Germline lookup yields CDR1 SGHRS and CDR2 YFSETQ. This chain's CDR3 is CASSLAGRSSTDTQYF. The CDR3 nucleotides are TGCGCCAGCAGCTTGGCTGGGCGAAGTAGCACAGATACGCAGTATTTT.

The chain carries TRBV6-1 and TRBJ1-1; D might be TRBD1 (5 bases). CDR3 length: 14 amino acids. V lost 1 base to trimming and J lost 0 bases, with 6 bases between them. From germline, CDR1 is MNHNS and CDR2 SASEGT. The CDR3 DNA reads as TGTGCCAGCAGTGAAGACAGGATGAACACTGAAGCTTTCTTT. Translation gives CASSEDRMNTEAFF.

This clone was seen a single time. This sequence joins TRBV4-1 and TRBJ1-2, with no clear D. V was pared by 1 base and J by 14 bases, with 23 bases between. This CDR3 is 15 amino acids long. Per the germline V gene, CDR1 is MGHRA and CDR2 is YSYEKL. The CDR3 here is CASSQGPATSFSVTF. CDR3 DNA sequence: TGCGCCAGCAGCCAAGGTCCCGCGACGAGTTTTAGCGTTACCTTC.